Each of the 6 T cell receptor beta chains below was sequenced from the same sample in a study of cytomegalovirus exposure and HLA in healthy donors. Primers included in the PCR were 60 Vbeta and 13 Jbeta primers. Some clones are missing from TCRdb's copy, which holds only in-frame ones; the method was immunoSEQ multiplex PCR. The sample comprises about 160,000 clones, 76% of which are singletons, and approximately 1.4% rests with the top ten. Sequenced input: PBMCs. All receptors come from a man aged 60 to 75 in good health and CMV-seronegative.

CDR3 DNA sequence: TGTGCCTGGAGCATTCGGGAAAAACTGTTTTTT. Translating gives CAWSIREKLFF. The chain couples TRBV30 to TRBJ1-4; D not resolved. The CDR3 has 11 residues. V was cut by 3 bases and J by 8 bases, with 7 bases left in between. From germline, CDR1 is GTSNPN and CDR2 SVGIG (reference sequence).

The chain employs TRBV5-1 and TRBJ1-3; TRBD1 matches 10 bases. CDR1 is SGHRS, CDR2 YFSETQ, per germline. The CDR3 is made up of 17 amino acids. V trimming: 4 bases; J trimming: 0 bases; junction bases outside the gene matches: 7. CDR3 DNA sequence: TGCGCCAGCAGCGGGACAGGGGCGACCCTCTCTGGAAACACCATATATTTT. Translation: CASSGTGATLSGNTIYF.

The chain employs TRBV2 and TRBJ1-2, with TRBD1 as a possible D gene (6 bases). V lost 7 bases to trimming and J lost 6 bases, with 12 bases between them. CDR1 and CDR2 from the germline V gene are SNHLY and FYNNEI. This CDR3 has 12 amino acids. Here the CDR3 DNA reads TGTGCCAGCACACAGGGTTGGGATGGCTACACCTTC. Its translation is CASTQGWDGYTF.

The chain links TRBV9 to TRBJ2-3; TRBD1 is a possible D gene (5 bases). Trimming took 4 bases from V and 4 from J, leaving 16 bases between them. The V gene's germline CDR1 is SGDLS and CDR2 YYNGEE. This CDR3 is 15 amino acids long. CDR3 loop: CASSPQEPRADTQYF. In DNA, the CDR3 is TGTGCCAGCAGCCCCCAAGAGCCCAGGGCAGATACGCAGTATTTT.

This clone was observed once. This sequence joins TRBV11-3 and TRBJ1-1; the D is unclear. With 3 bases removed from V and 4 bases from J, the gap between germline ends came to 9 bases. The CDR3 runs to 13 residues. Germline-derived CDR1 and CDR2 are SGHNT and YENEEA. The CDR3 region has the DNA TGTGCCAGCAGCTTGATTCGGTCCACTGAAGCTTTCTTT. It yields the protein CASSLIRSTEAFF.

The CDR3 sequence is CASSPPVEGADGYTF. In nucleotides, the CDR3 is TGTGCCAGCTCACCCCCCGTGGAGGGGGCGGATGGCTACACCTTC. This sequence joins TRBV18 and TRBJ1-2; 7 nucleotides match TRBD1. This CDR3 has 15 amino acids. Germline V gene data show CDR1 as KGHSH and CDR2 as LQKENI. Trimming cost V 3 bases and J 6 bases; bases outside gene matches: 10.